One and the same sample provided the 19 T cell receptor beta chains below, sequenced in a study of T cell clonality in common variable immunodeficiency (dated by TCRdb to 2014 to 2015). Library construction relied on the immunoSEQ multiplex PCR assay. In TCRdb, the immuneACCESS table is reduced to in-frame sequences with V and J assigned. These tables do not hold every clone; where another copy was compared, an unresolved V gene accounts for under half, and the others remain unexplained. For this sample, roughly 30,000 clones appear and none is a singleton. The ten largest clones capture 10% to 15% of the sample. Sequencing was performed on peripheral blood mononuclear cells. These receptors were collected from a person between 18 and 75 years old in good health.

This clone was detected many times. The CDR3 DNA, read in part, is TGCGCCAGCAGCTTAAGGGAGCGGACAGCCTACAATGAG. This translates into CASSLRERTAYNE. Given in full, the CDR3 is CASSLRERTAYNEQFF. The rearrangement uses TRBV5-1 and TRBJ2-1; maybe TRBD1 (6 bases). The read finishes 3 residues shy of the CDR3 end, and the germline J gene is used to complete it. Trimming removed 2 bases from V and 2 bases from J, with 14 bases in between. CDR3 size: 16 residues. The germline CDR1 and CDR2 sequences are SGHRS and YFSETQ.

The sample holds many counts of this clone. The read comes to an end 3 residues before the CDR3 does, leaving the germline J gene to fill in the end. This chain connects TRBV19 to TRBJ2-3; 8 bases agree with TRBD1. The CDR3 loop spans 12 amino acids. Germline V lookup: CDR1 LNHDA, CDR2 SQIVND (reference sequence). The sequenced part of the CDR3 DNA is TGTGCCAGTAGTACCGGACAGGGCGCG. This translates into CASSTGQGA. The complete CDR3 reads CASSTGQGAQYF.

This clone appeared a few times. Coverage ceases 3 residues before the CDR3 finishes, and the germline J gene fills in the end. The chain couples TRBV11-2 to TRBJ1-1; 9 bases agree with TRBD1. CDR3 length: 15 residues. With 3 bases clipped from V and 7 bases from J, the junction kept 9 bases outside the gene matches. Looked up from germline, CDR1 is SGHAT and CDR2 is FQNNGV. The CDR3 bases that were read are TGTGCCAGCAGCTTCTTCGCCGGGACAGGGAGTGAA. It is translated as CASSFFAGTGSE. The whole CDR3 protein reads CASSFFAGTGSEAFF. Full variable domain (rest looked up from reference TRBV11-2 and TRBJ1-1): EAGVAQSPRYKIIEKRQSVAFWCNPISGHATLYWYQQILGQGPKLLIQFQNNGVVDDSQLPKDRFSAERLKGVDSTLKIQPAKLEDSAVYLCASSFFAGTGSEAFFGQGTRLTVV.

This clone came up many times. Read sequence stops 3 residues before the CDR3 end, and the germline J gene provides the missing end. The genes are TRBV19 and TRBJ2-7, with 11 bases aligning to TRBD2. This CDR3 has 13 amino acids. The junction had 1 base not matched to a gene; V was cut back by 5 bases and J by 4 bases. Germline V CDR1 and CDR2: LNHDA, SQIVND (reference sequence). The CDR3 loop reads CASSASGGYEQYF. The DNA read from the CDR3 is TGTGCCAGTAGTGCTAGCGGGGGGTACGAG.

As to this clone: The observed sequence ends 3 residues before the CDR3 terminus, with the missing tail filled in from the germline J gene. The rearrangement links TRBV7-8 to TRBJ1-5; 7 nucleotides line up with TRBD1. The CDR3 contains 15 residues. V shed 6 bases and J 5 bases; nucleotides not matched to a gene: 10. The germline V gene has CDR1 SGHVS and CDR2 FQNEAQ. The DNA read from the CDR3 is TGTGCCAGCAGTCAGGACAGGATGGCAGATCAGCCC. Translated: CASSQDRMADQP. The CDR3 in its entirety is CASSQDRMADQPQHF.

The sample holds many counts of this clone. The part of the CDR3 DNA that was read is TGTGCCAGCAGCTTAGAGACTAGCGGGGCCGGGGAG. It specifies CASSLETSGAGE. The full CDR3 protein is CASSLETSGAGELFF. The chain recombines TRBV7-7 with TRBJ2-2, with 11 bases lining up with TRBD2. The read is 3 residues too short to cover the CDR3 end, so that end is filled in from the germline J gene. The junction had 1 base not matched to a gene; V was cut back by 1 base and J by 6 bases. The CDR3 loop spans 15 amino acids. Germline CDR1 and CDR2: SSHAT and FNYEAQ (reference sequence).

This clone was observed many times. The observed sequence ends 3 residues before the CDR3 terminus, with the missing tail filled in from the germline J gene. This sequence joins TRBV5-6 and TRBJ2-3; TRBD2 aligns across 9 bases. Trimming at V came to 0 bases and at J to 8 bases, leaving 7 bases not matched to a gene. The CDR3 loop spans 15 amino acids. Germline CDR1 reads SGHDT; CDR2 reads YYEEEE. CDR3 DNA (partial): TGTGCCAGCAGCTTGGAAGGGCGGGGGGGCGGTACG. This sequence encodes CASSLEGRGGGT. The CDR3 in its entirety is CASSLEGRGGGTQYF.

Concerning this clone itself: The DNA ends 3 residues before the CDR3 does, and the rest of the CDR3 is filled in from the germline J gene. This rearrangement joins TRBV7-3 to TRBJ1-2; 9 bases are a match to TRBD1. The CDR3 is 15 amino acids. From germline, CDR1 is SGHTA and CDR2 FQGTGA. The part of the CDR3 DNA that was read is TGTGCCAGCAGCTTAGACAGGGGGTCCTACAATGAC. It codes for CASSLDRGSYND. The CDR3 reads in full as CASSLDRGSYNDYTF.

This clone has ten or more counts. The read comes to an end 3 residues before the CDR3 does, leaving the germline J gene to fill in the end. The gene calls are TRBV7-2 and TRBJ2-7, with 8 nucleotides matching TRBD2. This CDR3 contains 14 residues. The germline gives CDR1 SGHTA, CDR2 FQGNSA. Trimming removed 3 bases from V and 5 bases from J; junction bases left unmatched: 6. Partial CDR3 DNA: TGTGCCAGCAGCTTGACGGGGGGGGAGGACGAG. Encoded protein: CASSLTGGEDE. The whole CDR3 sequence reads CASSLTGGEDEQYF.

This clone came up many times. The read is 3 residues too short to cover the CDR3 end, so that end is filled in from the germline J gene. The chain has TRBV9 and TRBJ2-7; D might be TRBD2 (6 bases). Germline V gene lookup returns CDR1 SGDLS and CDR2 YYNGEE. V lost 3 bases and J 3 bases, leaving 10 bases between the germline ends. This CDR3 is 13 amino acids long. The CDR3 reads CASSAAGNYEQYF. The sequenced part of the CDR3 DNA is TGTGCCAGCAGCGCGGCGGGGAACTACGAG. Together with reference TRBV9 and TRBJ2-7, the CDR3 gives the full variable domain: DSGVTQTPKHLITATGQRVTLRCSPRSGDLSVYWYQQSLDQGLQFLIQYYNGEERAKGNILERFSAQQFPDLHSELNLSSLELGDSALYFCASSAAGNYEQYFGPGTRLTVT.

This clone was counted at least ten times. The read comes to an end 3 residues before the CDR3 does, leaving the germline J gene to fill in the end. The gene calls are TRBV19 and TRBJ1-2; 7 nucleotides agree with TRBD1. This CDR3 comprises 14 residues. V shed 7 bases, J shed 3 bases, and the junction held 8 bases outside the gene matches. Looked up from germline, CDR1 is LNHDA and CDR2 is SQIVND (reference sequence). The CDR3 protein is CASMLRGQHYGYTF. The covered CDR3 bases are TGTGCCAGTATGCTCAGGGGACAGCACTATGGC.

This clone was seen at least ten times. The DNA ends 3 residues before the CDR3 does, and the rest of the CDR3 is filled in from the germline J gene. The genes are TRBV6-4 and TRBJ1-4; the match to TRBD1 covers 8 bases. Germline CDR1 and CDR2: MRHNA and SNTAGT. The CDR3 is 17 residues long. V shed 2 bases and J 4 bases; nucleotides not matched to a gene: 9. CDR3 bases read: TGTGCCAGCAGTGACAGGGACAGGCGTCTAATTAATGAAAAA. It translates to CASSDRDRRLINEK. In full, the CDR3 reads CASSDRDRRLINEKLFF.

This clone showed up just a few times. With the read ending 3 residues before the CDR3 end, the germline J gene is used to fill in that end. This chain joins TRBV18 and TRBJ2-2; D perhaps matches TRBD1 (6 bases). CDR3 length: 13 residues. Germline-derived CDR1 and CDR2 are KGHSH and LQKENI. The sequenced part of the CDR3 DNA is TGTGCCAGCTCACCTCCAGGGGTGGAAAAG. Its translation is CASSPPGVEK. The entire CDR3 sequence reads CASSPPGVEKLFF.

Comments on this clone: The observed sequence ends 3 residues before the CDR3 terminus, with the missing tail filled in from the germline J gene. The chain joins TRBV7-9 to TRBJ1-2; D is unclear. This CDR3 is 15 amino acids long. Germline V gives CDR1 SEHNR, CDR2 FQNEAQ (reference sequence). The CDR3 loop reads CASSLNSGNTDTYTF. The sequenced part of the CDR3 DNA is TGTGCCAGCAGCTTAAATAGCGGAAACACAGATACC.

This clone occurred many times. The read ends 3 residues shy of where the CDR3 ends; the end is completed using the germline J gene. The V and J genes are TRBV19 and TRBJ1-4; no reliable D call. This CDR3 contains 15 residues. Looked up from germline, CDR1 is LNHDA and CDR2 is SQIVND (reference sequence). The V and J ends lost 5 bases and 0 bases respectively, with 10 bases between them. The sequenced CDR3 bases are TGTGCCAGTAGTCCGTACGGGGCAACTAATGAAAAA. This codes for CASSPYGATNEK. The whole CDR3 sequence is CASSPYGATNEKLFF.

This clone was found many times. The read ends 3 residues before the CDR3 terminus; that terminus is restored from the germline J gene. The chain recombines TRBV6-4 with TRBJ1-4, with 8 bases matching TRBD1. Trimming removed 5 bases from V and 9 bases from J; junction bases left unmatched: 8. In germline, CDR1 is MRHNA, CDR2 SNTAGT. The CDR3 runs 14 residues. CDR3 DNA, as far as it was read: TGTGCCAGCAGTCCCGGGACAGGCGAGAAAAAA. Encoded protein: CASSPGTGEKK. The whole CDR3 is CASSPGTGEKKLFF.

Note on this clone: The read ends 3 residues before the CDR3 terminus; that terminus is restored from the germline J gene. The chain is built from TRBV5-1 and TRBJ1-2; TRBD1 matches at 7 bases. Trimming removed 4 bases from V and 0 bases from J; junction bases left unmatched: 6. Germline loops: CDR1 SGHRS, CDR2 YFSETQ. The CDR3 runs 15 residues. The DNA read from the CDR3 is TGCGCCAGCAGCGGGGACAGACCCTCTAACTATGGC. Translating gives CASSGDRPSNYG. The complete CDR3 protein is CASSGDRPSNYGYTF.

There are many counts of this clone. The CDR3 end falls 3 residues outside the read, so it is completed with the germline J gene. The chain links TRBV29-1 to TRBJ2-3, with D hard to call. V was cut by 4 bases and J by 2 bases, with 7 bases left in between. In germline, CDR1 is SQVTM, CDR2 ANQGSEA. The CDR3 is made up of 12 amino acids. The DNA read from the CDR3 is TGCAGCGTTGCGGGTTACACAGATACG. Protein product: CSVAGYTDT. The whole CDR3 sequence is CSVAGYTDTQYF.

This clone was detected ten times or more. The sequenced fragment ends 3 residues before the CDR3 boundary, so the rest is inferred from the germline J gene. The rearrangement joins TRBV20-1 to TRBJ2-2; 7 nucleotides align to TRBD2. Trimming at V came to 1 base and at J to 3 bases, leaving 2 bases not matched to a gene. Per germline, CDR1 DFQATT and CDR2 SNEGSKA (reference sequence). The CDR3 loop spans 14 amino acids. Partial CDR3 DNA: TGCAGTGCTAGAGGCGGGGGAGACACCGGGGAG. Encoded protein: CSARGGGDTGE. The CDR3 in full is CSARGGGDTGELFF.